The present TCR beta chain was sequenced within a study of shared clonotypes between healthy human individuals. The naive CD8 population came from CD45RO-negative cells selected for CCR7, without terminally differentiated effector memory CD45RA+ cells. Study results and limitations: Several donors shared roughly 5% of their naive CD4 clonotypes.

Of note for this clone: No antigen is known for it.

CDR3 length: 16 residues. Deep was the level used in running the assay. Clones were read by immunoSEQ multiplex PCR, and TCRdb kept only the in-frame ones, dropping some. The sample lists around 1.9 million clones, 93% occurring once. The sequenced sample was naive CD8+ T cells from PBMCs. The sequence was collected from a young man in good health. Some clones in this sample may be carry-over from other donors' samples. V and J are TRBV21-1 and TRBJ2-3. TRBV21-1 is an annotated pseudogene. Here the CDR3 DNA reads TGTGCCAGCAGCAGAACGACGGCCACTAGCACAGATACGCAGTATTTT. This sequence encodes CASSRTTATSTDTQYF.